This is a list of T cell receptor beta chains from one sample in a study of blood T cells in healthy people across ages. From the 5' RACE reads, TCRdb called clonotypes with MiXCR, one entry per CDR3 protein. The sample gives 540,000 or so distinct CDR3 sequences, 24% of which show up once; 8.7% is in the top ten. This sample also appeared in a second study, on T cells of mothers and their children.

Material for sequencing was blood. All receptors come from a boy aged 10-17 years in good health. Each CDR3 is given with its conserved first and last residue. The D gene is left open where the match is weak. For some rows the clone size is stated as once, few or many, or as a class when expanded; others skip it.

size	V	length	J	D	CDR3	DNA
NA	TRBV5-6	15	TRBJ2-2	NA	CASRPAAGNTGELFF	TGTGCCAGCAGACCCGCGGCAGGTAACACCGGGGAGCTGTTTTTT
few	TRBV4-3	16	TRBJ2-1	NA	CASSQDPRASYNEQFF	TGCGCCAGCAGCCAAGATCCGCGCGCTTCGTACAATGAGCAGTTCTTC
NA	TRBV6-6	12	TRBJ1-2	NA	CASTEDGYGYTF	TGTGCCAGCACCGAGGATGGCTATGGCTACACCTTC
NA	TRBV3-1	15	TRBJ2-2	TRBD2	CASSQEAGYTGELFF	TGTGCCAGCAGCCAAGAAGCGGGATACACCGGGGAGCTGTTTTTT
NA	TRBV4-3	16	TRBJ2-7	NA	CASSQDLAGSSYEQYF	TGCGCCAGCAGCCAAGATTTGGCAGGGAGCTCCTACGAGCAGTACTTC
NA	TRBV20-1	14	TRBJ2-1	TRBD2	CSARAELAGNEQFF	TGCAGTGCTAGAGCGGAACTAGCGGGCAATGAGCAGTTCTTC
NA	TRBV28	16	TRBJ1-4	TRBD1	CASGKQGATRKEKLFF	TGTGCCAGCGGCAAACAGGGGGCGACGAGAAAGGAAAAACTGTTTTTT
few	TRBV13	18	TRBJ1-1	TRBD1	CASSSIKIRDRANTEAFF	TGTGCCAGCAGCTCCATAAAAATCCGGGACAGGGCGAACACTGAAGCTTTCTTT
NA	TRBV28	16	TRBJ2-7	TRBD2	CASSSSAGDATYEQYF	TGTGCCAGCAGTTCGTCAGCGGGAGACGCAACCTACGAGCAGTACTTC
few	TRBV7-2	13	TRBJ2-7	NA	CARIRDSGNEQYF	TGTGCCAGGATCCGGGATTCTGGAAACGAGCAGTACTTC
few	TRBV24-1	13	TRBJ2-5	NA	CATRSWQQETQYF	TGTGCCACCCGCAGCTGGCAGCAAGAGACCCAGTACTTC
NA	TRBV4-3	16	TRBJ1-4	NA	CASSQGALATNEKLFF	TGCGCCAGCAGCCAAGGAGCGCTTGCAACTAATGAAAAACTGTTTTTT
few	TRBV7-9	12	TRBJ2-1	NA	CASSSQTAGQFF	TGTGCCAGCAGCTCGCAAACAGCGGGGCAGTTCTTC
NA	TRBV12-3/TRBV12-4	13	TRBJ1-2	TRBD1	CASSFGRGLGYTF	TGTGCCAGCAGTTTTGGAAGGGGGCTTGGCTACACCTTC
NA	TRBV4-2	14	TRBJ2-5	TRBD2	CASRANGLAETQYF	TGTGCCAGCAGAGCCAACGGACTAGCAGAGACCCAGTACTTC
many	TRBV28	14	TRBJ2-7	NA	CASSLEGGPYEQYF	TGTGCCAGCAGTTTGGAAGGAGGTCCCTACGAGCAGTACTTC
few	TRBV7-2	18	TRBJ2-3	TRBD2	CASSLGTSGAPLGDTQYF	TGTGCCAGCAGCTTAGGGACTAGCGGGGCTCCATTAGGGGATACGCAGTATTTT
NA	TRBV2	14	TRBJ2-7	NA	CASSPGLILYEQYF	TGTGCCAGCAGTCCGGGACTGATCCTCTACGAGCAGTACTTC
NA	TRBV5-1	15	TRBJ1-1	NA	CASSLRSGRNTEAFF	TGCGCCAGCAGCTTGCGGTCAGGCCGGAACACTGAAGCTTTCTTT
NA	TRBV20-1	12	TRBJ2-5	NA	CSGGQRQETQYF	TGCAGTGGAGGACAGCGACAAGAGACCCAGTACTTC
NA	TRBV20-1	15	TRBJ1-5	NA	CSARDWAGGNQPQHF	TGCAGTGCTAGAGATTGGGCAGGGGGCAATCAGCCCCAGCATTTT
NA	TRBV27	15	TRBJ2-7	NA	CASSFPGTPSYEQYF	TGTGCCAGCAGTTTCCCCGGGACCCCCTCCTACGAGCAGTACTTC
NA	TRBV20-1	14	TRBJ2-1	TRBD2	CSAKTSGLYNEQFF	TGCAGTGCAAAGACTAGCGGGCTCTACAATGAGCAGTTCTTC
few	TRBV29-1	14	TRBJ1-1	NA	CSVERRGKNTEAFF	TGCAGCGTTGAACGGAGGGGCAAAAACACCGAAGCTTTCTTT
few	TRBV6-2/TRBV6-3	15	TRBJ1-1	NA	CASSYRGLLNTEAFF	TGTGCCAGCAGTTACCGCGGACTTTTGAACACTGAAGCTTTCTTT
few	TRBV12-3/TRBV12-4	14	TRBJ1-2	NA	CASSLESTVYDYTF	TGTGCCAGCAGTTTAGAGTCCACAGTCTATGACTACACCTTC
NA	TRBV3-1	14	TRBJ2-7	TRBD1	CASSRGQGNSEQYF	TGTGCCAGCAGCCGGGGACAGGGAAACAGCGAGCAGTACTTC
NA	TRBV19	14	TRBJ1-5	TRBD1	CASGWTGINQPQHF	TGTGCCAGTGGATGGACAGGGATCAATCAGCCCCAGCATTTT
NA	TRBV29-1	12	TRBJ2-5	NA	CSATGNTETQYF	TGCAGCGCCACAGGGAATACAGAGACCCAGTACTTC
NA	TRBV29-1	15	TRBJ1-2	NA	CSVEDPGTNSYGYTF	TGCAGCGTTGAAGACCCCGGGACAAACTCTTATGGCTACACCTTC
NA	TRBV5-1	15	TRBJ2-7	TRBD2	CASSIASGDSYEQYF	TGCGCCAGCAGCATCGCTAGCGGGGACTCCTACGAGCAGTACTTC
NA	TRBV5-1	16	TRBJ1-5	NA	CASSLGDTNSNQPQHF	TGCGCCAGCAGCTTGGGAGACACAAATAGCAATCAGCCCCAGCATTTT
once	TRBV20-1	13	TRBJ2-7	TRBD1	CSAASDRDHEQYF	TGCAGTGCTGCATCGGACAGGGACCACGAGCAGTACTTC
NA	TRBV6-6	15	TRBJ2-1	TRBD1	CASSYGTGSYNEQFF	TGTGCCAGCAGTTACGGGACAGGCTCCTACAATGAGCAGTTCTTC
many	TRBV5-1	11	TRBJ2-6	NA	CASNGANVLTF	TGCGCCAGCAACGGGGCCAACGTCCTGACTTTC
few	TRBV7-3	18	TRBJ2-1	NA	CAGSDRAAGTITYNEQFF	TGTGCCGGCAGCGATAGAGCGGCGGGGACAATTACCTACAATGAGCAGTTCTTC
NA	TRBV7-9	13	TRBJ1-1	NA	CASSLQGVGEAFF	TGTGCCAGCAGCCTCCAAGGGGTGGGGGAGGCTTTCTTT
few	TRBV7-2	15	TRBJ1-4	NA	CASSFGTPTNEKLFF	TGTGCCAGCAGTTTCGGGACACCAACTAATGAAAAACTGTTTTTT
few	TRBV25-1	17	TRBJ2-3	TRBD1	CASSEPQTGWSTDTQYF	TGTGCCAGCAGTGAACCCCAGACAGGGTGGAGCACAGATACGCAGTATTTT
NA	TRBV4-1	18	TRBJ2-4	TRBD2	CASSQGLAGILAKNIQYF	TGCGCCAGCAGCCAAGGACTAGCGGGGATACTAGCCAAAAACATTCAGTACTTC
NA	TRBV10-3	14	TRBJ2-1	NA	CAISEYTSNNEQFF	TGTGCCATCAGTGAGTACACTAGTAACAATGAGCAGTTCTTC